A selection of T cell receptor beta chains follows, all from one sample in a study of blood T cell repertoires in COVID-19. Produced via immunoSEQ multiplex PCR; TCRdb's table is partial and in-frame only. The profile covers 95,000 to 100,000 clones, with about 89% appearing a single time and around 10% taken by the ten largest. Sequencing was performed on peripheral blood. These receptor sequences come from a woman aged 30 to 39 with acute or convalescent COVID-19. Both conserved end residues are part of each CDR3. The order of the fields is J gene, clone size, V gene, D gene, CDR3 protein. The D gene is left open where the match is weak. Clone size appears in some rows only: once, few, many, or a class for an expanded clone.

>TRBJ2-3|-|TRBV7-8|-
CASSPGRWGTDTQYF
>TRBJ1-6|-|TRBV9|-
CASSKPGGRNSPLHF
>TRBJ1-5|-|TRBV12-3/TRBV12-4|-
CASSLPGPQPQHF
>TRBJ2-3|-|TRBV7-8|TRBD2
CASNRVGGGAGDTQYF
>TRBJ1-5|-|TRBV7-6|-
CASSKSGGLPNQPQHF
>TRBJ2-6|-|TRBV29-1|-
CSVLRANVLTF
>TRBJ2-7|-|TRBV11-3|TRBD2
CASSSRTSYEQYF
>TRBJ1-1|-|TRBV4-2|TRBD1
CASSQDLGQGEAFF
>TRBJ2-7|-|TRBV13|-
CASSLGRAGRAQSYEQYF
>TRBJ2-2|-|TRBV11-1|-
CASSHRSGLNTGELFF
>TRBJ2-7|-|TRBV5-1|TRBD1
CASRTGTGGYEQYF
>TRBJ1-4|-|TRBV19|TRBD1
CATIGGQVGEKLFF
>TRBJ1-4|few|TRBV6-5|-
CASSYLRGGEKLFF
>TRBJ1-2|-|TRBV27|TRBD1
CASSPRQGRGYTF
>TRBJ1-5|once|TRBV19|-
CASSIWGTTSNQPQHF
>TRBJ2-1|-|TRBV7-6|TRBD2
CASSLGPSGGYNEQFF
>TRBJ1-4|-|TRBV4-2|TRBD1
CASSLNVGQGNEKLFF
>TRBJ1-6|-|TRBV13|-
CASSFWSNNSPLHF
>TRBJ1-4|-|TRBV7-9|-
CASSLSQGATNEKLFF
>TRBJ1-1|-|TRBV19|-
CASSMQGLMNTEAFF
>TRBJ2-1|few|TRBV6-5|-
CASSSQGWGEQFF
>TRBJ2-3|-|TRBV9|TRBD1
CASSLGTGSPDTQYF
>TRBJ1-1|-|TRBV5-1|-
CASSMWGPSTEAFF
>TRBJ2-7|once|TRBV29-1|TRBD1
CSVEGQSYEQYF
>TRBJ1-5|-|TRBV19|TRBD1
CASSIPDRGLLGSNQPQHF
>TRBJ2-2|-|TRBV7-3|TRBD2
CASSLTPSGGPSGELFF
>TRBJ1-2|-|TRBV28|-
CASSPQDMYGYTF
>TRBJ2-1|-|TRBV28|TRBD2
CASTITREVGQFF
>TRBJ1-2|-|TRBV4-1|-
CASSHPGPRDGYTF
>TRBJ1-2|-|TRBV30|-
CAWSPISLREGYTF
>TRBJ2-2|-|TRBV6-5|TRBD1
CATPDQGAGELFF
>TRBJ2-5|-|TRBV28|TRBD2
CASSPGGSSRMAQYF
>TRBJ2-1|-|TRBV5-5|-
CASSLWAGDEQFF
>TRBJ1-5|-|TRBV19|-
CASRGDITLNQPQHF
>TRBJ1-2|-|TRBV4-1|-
CASSQIPPFGYTF
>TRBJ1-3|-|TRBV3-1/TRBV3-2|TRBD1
CASSPGQGKGGNTIYF
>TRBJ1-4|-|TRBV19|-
CASSNTGREKLFF
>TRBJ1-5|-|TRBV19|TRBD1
CASSHRQGNNQPQHF
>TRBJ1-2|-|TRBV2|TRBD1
CASRPGSGTGNGYTF
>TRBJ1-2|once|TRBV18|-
CASSPEGNYGYTF
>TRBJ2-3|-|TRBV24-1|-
CATSDSGDWTDTQYF
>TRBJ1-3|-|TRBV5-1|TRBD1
CASSRGQDGNTIYF
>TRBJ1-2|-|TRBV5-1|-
CASSFNPGINGYTF
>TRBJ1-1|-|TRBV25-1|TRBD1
CASGTVNTEAFF
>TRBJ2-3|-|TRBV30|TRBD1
CAWSVGRGTDTQYF
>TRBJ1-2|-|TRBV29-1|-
CSVDRRDSGYTF
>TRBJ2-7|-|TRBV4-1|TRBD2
CASSVTSGGSEQYF
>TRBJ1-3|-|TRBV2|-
CASSEILSGNTIYF
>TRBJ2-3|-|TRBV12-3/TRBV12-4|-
CASVLGADTQYF
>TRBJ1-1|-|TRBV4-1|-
CASSQRRGNTEAFF
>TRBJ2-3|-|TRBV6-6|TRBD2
CASSPGPTSATRADTQYF
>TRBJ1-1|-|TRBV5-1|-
CASGPPEGYTEAFF
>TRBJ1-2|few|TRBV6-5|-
CASSPRSLPYTF
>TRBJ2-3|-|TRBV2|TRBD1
CASASGTGGADTQYF
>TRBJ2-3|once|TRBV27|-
CASSIAGLHTQYF
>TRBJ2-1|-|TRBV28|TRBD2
CASSLYSGGTNEQFF
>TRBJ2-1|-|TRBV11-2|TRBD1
CASSFTGGEQFF
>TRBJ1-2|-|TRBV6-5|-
CASSYLQGTYGYTF
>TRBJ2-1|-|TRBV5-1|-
CASSRSSVGMNEQFF
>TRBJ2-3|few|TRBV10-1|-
CASGGSTDTQYF